A selection of T cell receptor beta chains follows, all from one sample in a study of shared clonotypes between healthy human individuals. This table comes from immunoSEQ multiplex PCR, and its TCRdb copy is limited to in-frame clones, with some not included. The table lists approximately 2.1 million clones, approximately 93% of them singletons, with 0.35% to 0.45% in the top ten. Specimen: naive CD4+ T cells from PBMCs. These receptors came from a man aged 18 to 29 in good health. Some clones in this sample may be carry-over from other donors' samples. Each CDR3 is given with its conserved first and last residue. A D gene is named only where the DNA matches it firmly. Clone size is shown for a subset of rows, as once, few, many or a class of expanded clone.

TRBD2 TRBJ2-5 . TRBV9 TGTGCCAGCAGCGTAGGGGTAGCGGGAGGGCCAGGAGAGACCCAGTACTTC CASSVGVAGGPGETQYF
. TRBJ2-1 . TRBV10-3 TGTGCCATCAGTGAGTCCGGGGGTCGCAACAATGAGCAGTTCTTC CAISESGGRNNEQFF
TRBD2 TRBJ2-1 once TRBV6-5 TGTGCCAGCAGCCGGGAGGGCCGCTACAATGAGCAGTTCTTC CASSREGRYNEQFF
. TRBJ2-2 . TRBV11-2 TGTGCCAGCAGCCCCGGGTGGAGACAGTGGAACACCGGGGAGCTGTTTTTT CASSPGWRQWNTGELFF
. TRBJ2-4 . TRBV27 TGTGCCAGCAGATTCAATACGAGGGAGAACATTCAGTACTTC CASRFNTRENIQYF
. TRBJ1-5 . TRBV7-3 TGTGCCAGCACCCTGGACCCACGACAGAACAATCAGCCCCAGCATTTT CASTLDPRQNNQPQHF
. TRBJ2-7 once TRBV30 TGTGCCTGGAGTTTGGGAGGAGCCTCCTACGAGCAGTACTTC CAWSLGGASYEQYF
TRBD1 TRBJ1-1 once TRBV5-8 TGTGCCAGCAGATGGGGACAGGGTGGCGTCGTGTCAGCTTTCTTT CASRWGQGGVVSAFF
TRBD2 TRBJ2-2 . TRBV11-3 TGTGCCAGCAGCTTAGGACTGACTAGCGGCACCGGGGAGCTGTTTTTT CASSLGLTSGTGELFF
TRBD1 TRBJ2-3 . TRBV14 TGTGCCAGCAGCCCCCACAGGGGAGCGGATACGCAGTATTTT CASSPHRGADTQYF
. TRBJ2-5 . TRBV2 TGTGCCAGCAGGTCAGGGGGAGGAGAGACCCAGTACTTC CASRSGGGETQYF
. TRBJ1-2 . TRBV5-1 TGCGCCAGCAGCTTGCAGGGGCTGGGAGGCTACACCTTC CASSLQGLGGYTF
. TRBJ2-7 . TRBV30 TGTGCCTGGAAGGGCGGGGGCTTTCACGAGCAGTACTTC CAWKGGGFHEQYF
. TRBJ1-3 once TRBV7-8 TGTGCCAGCAGCTTTGCAGGCTTTGGAAACACCATATATTTT CASSFAGFGNTIYF
. TRBJ1-2 . TRBV9 TGTGCCAGCAGCGTTACCCGGTCGGGACCAGAATATGGCTACACCTTC CASSVTRSGPEYGYTF
. TRBJ1-1 . TRBV5-1 TGCGCCAGCAGCTTGGACAGGCAGAACACTGAAGCTTTCTTT CASSLDRQNTEAFF
. TRBJ2-5 . TRBV9 TGTGCCAGCAGCCCCGGGGTGGCCATCCTTGAAGAGACCCAGTACTTC CASSPGVAILEETQYF
. TRBJ1-3 . TRBV28 TGTGCCAGCAGCTTCTCGGGGCGGGGCTCTGGAAACACCATATATTTT CASSFSGRGSGNTIYF
. TRBJ1-4 . TRBV5-4 TGTGCCAGCAGCCCCGCGAGTAGAAATGAAAAACTGTTTTTT CASSPASRNEKLFF
. TRBJ1-1 . TRBV7-2 TGTGCCAGCAGCTTTGGAGAGAACACTGAAGCTTTCTTT CASSFGENTEAFF
TRBD2 TRBJ2-2 . TRBV5-4 TGTGCCAGCAGCTCCACTAGCGGGAGAGGCCCCGGGGAGCTGTTTTTT CASSSTSGRGPGELFF
. TRBJ2-3 . TRBV5-1 TGCGCCAGCATGGCGGGTAGCCATACGCAGTATTTT CASMAGSHTQYF
. TRBJ1-4 . TRBV5-1 TGCGCCAGCAGCCGGTCTCCAGGCAATGAAAAACTGTTTTTT CASSRSPGNEKLFF
. TRBJ1-4 . TRBV28 TGTGCCAGCAGTTTGAGGGGGGCTTATAGTGAAAAACTGTTTTTT CASSLRGAYSEKLFF
TRBD2 TRBJ2-7 . TRBV7-9 TGTGCCAGCAGCTTAGGACTAGCGGCGGGGCAGTACTTC CASSLGLAAGQYF
. TRBJ2-5 . TRBV5-1 TGCGCCAGCAGCCCCGACGGACAGTTACAAGAGACCCAGTACTTC CASSPDGQLQETQYF
. TRBJ1-1 . TRBV19 TGTGCCAGTAGTATCATAGGACAGACTGAAGCTTTCTTT CASSIIGQTEAFF
. TRBJ2-7 . TRBV19 TGTGCCAGTAGTTCAAGCGGAGTTGGCTCCTACGAGCAGTACTTC CASSSSGVGSYEQYF
. TRBJ2-2 . TRBV9 TGTGCCAGCAGCGTAGACGGCAGGGTGAGAACCGGGGAGCTGTTTTTT CASSVDGRVRTGELFF
TRBD2 TRBJ2-1 . TRBV28 TGTGCCAGCAGCACTAGCGGGACCCAAAATCGCAATGAGCAGTTCTTC CASSTSGTQNRNEQFF
. TRBJ2-2 . TRBV7-6 TGTGCCAGCGGGTCGGGCGGAGAAGCCGGGGAGCTGTTTTTT CASGSGGEAGELFF
TRBD1 TRBJ1-1 . TRBV27 TGTGCCAGCAGTTCCCCGACAGGGGGGAACACTGAAGCTTTCTTT CASSSPTGGNTEAFF
TRBD1 TRBJ1-1 . TRBV18 TGTGCCAGCTCACCCAGTGTCGGGGGACAGGGTAACACTGAAGCTTTCTTT CASSPSVGGQGNTEAFF
. TRBJ2-1 . TRBV2 TGTGCCAGCCAGGGGTGGTCCTACAATGAGCAGTTCTTC CASQGWSYNEQFF
TRBD2 TRBJ2-5 . TRBV4-2 TGTGCCAGCAGCCAAGTCCCCAGCGGGAGTGGGGTAGAGACCCAGTACTTC CASSQVPSGSGVETQYF
. TRBJ2-4 . TRBV2 TGTGCCAGCAGTGCAGGGGTGGCCAAAAACATTCAGTACTTC CASSAGVAKNIQYF
. TRBJ2-1 . TRBV5-1 TGCGCCAGCAGCCCCCTGGGATCCCCGCAGGTCGCCAGCTACAATGAGCAGTTCTTC CASSPLGSPQVASYNEQFF
. TRBJ2-5 . TRBV28 TGTGCCAGCAGCCCCGGCTCGTTGAGGGGGGGAGAGACCCAGTACTTC CASSPGSLRGGETQYF
. TRBJ1-1 . TRBV7-3 TGTGCCAGCAGCTTGGTTTTGAACACTGAAGCTTTCTTT CASSLVLNTEAFF
TRBD2 TRBJ2-1 . TRBV5-4 TGTGCCAGCAGCGCCACTAGCGGGAAGTACAATGAGCAGTTCTTC CASSATSGKYNEQFF